This T cell receptor beta chain was found in a study of T cell responses to AZD1222 COVID-19 vaccine. General study results and limits: The sample set comprised mostly white British donors with more females, and clonal diversity was possibly underestimated. Baseline antibody screening turned up just six seropositive AZD1222 recipients. Mapped onto spike, vaccine-associated CD4 TCRs spanned it and were dominant at 160-218 and 743-854. Epitopes outside B.1.351 and B.1.1.7 mutated regions reportedly drew nearly half of spike TCRs.

A word on this clone: Its antigen is undetermined.

Method: immunoSEQ multiplex PCR; TCRdb's copy keeps in-frame clones and lacks some. The sample consists of roughly 130,000 clones, around 90% of them appearing once. Germline lookup yields CDR1 SGHAT and CDR2 FQNNGV. CDR3 length: 14 residues. The V and J ends lost 5 bases and 7 bases respectively, with 15 bases between them. The V call is TRBV11-2, the J call TRBJ2-1, with D hard to call. The receptor was isolated from an adult in good health. The source material was peripheral blood, sampled on day 0 of AZD1222 vaccination. CDR3 nucleotides: TGTGCCAGCAGCCCGGAGATTGCAAGGAATGAGCAGTTCTTC. This codes for CASSPEIARNEQFF.